This T cell receptor beta chain comes out of a study of CD8+ T cells in alopecia areata. This clone occurred a few times. As part of sample collection, lesional scalp punch biopsies and peripheral blood were taken from alopecia areata patients. Following RNA extraction, reverse transcription yielded cDNA that acted as the sequencing template. The data were produced by immunoSEQ multiplex PCR, yet TCRdb's version contains in-frame clones alone and is incomplete. The sample yields about 150,000 clones, roughly 62% seen once. The source of this sequence is a human donor with alopecia areata. The starting material was CD4+ T cells sorted from blood, obtained at week 0.

The CDR3 here is CASSYRTGSTEAFF. CDR3 in DNA: TGTGCCAGCAGCTACAGGACAGGGTCTACTGAAGCTTTCTTT. The chain combines TRBV7-2 with TRBJ1-1; the match to TRBD1 covers 8 bases. The CDR3 totals 14 residues. Per germline, CDR1 SGHTA and CDR2 FQGNSA. After removal of 4 bases from V and 5 bases from J, the junction contained 6 bases not matched to a gene.